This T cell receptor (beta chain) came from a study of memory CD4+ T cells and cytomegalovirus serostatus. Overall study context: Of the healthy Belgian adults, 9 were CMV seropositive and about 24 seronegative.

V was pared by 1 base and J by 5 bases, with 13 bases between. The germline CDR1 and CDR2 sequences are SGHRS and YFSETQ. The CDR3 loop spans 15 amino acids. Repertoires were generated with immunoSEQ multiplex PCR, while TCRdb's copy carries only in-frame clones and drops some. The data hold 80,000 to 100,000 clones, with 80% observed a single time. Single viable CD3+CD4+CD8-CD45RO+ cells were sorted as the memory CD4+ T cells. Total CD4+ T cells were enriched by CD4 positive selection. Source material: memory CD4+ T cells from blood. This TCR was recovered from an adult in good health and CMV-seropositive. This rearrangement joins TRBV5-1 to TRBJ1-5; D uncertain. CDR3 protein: CASSLQQLLDQPQHF. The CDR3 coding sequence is TGCGCCAGCAGCTTGCAGCAATTATTAGATCAGCCCCAGCATTTT.